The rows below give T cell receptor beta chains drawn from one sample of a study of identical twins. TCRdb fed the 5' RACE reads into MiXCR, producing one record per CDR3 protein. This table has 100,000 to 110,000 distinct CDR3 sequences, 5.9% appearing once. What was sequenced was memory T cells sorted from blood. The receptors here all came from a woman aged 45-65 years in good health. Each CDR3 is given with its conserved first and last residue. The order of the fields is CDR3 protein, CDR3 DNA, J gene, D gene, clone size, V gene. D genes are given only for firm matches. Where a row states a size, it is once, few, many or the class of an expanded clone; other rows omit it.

cdr3_aa: CASSFWSSGSTDTQYF; cdr3_nt: TGTGCCAGCAGTTTTTGGTCGTCGGGTAGCACAGATACGCAGTATTTT; j_call: TRBJ2-3; d_call: .; clone_size: few; v_call: TRBV12-3/TRBV12-4
cdr3_aa: CASSPTTGLTFF; cdr3_nt: TGTGCCAGCAGTCCAACCACCGGCCTCACGTTCTTC; j_call: TRBJ2-1; d_call: .; clone_size: many; v_call: TRBV12-3/TRBV12-4
cdr3_aa: CASSLAGGPYEQYF; cdr3_nt: TGTGCCAGCAGCTTAGCGGGAGGGCCATACGAGCAGTACTTC; j_call: TRBJ2-7; d_call: TRBD2; clone_size: many; v_call: TRBV5-1
cdr3_aa: CASSLEGQGRRNTEAFF; cdr3_nt: TGTGCCAGCAGCTTGGAAGGACAGGGGCGGAGGAACACTGAAGCTTTCTTT; j_call: TRBJ1-1; d_call: TRBD1; clone_size: many; v_call: TRBV5-6
cdr3_aa: CASFPDTQYF; cdr3_nt: TGTGCCAGCTTTCCAGATACGCAGTATTTT; j_call: TRBJ2-3; d_call: .; clone_size: many; v_call: TRBV6-9
cdr3_aa: CASSYSDSISGANVLTF; cdr3_nt: TGTGCCAGCAGTTACTCAGACTCCATCTCTGGGGCCAACGTCCTGACTTTC; j_call: TRBJ2-6; d_call: .; clone_size: many; v_call: TRBV6-5
cdr3_aa: CASSRSGISYNEQFF; cdr3_nt: TGTGCCAGCAGCCGTAGCGGGATCTCCTACAATGAGCAGTTCTTC; j_call: TRBJ2-1; d_call: TRBD2; clone_size: .; v_call: TRBV6-1
cdr3_aa: CSLTPYNEQFF; cdr3_nt: TGCAGTTTAACCCCCTACAATGAGCAGTTCTTC; j_call: TRBJ2-1; d_call: .; clone_size: .; v_call: TRBV20-1
cdr3_aa: CASSLTGGGPQHF; cdr3_nt: TGCGCCAGCAGCTTGACCGGAGGAGGGCCCCAGCATTTT; j_call: TRBJ1-5; d_call: .; clone_size: many; v_call: TRBV5-1
cdr3_aa: CASRDRSYGYTF; cdr3_nt: TGTGCCAGCAGGGACAGGTCCTATGGCTACACCTTC; j_call: TRBJ1-2; d_call: TRBD1; clone_size: few; v_call: TRBV27
cdr3_aa: CATLDSGRAQDEQFF; cdr3_nt: TGTGCCACCTTGGATAGCGGGAGGGCTCAGGATGAGCAGTTCTTC; j_call: TRBJ2-1; d_call: TRBD2; clone_size: few; v_call: TRBV11-2
cdr3_aa: CATSTLRGGTANTEAFF; cdr3_nt: TGTGCCACCAGCACCTTACGGGGCGGGACAGCGAACACTGAAGCTTTCTTT; j_call: TRBJ1-1; d_call: TRBD1; clone_size: many; v_call: TRBV15
cdr3_aa: CASSPYSKGSGTEAFF; cdr3_nt: TGTGCCAGCTCACCATATTCCAAAGGGTCTGGAACTGAAGCTTTCTTT; j_call: TRBJ1-1; d_call: .; clone_size: many; v_call: TRBV18
cdr3_aa: CASSQGYRGPTDTQYF; cdr3_nt: TGTGCCAGCAGCCAAGGTTACAGGGGTCCGACAGATACGCAGTATTTT; j_call: TRBJ2-3; d_call: TRBD1; clone_size: many; v_call: TRBV14
cdr3_aa: CASSQDRRADSEQYF; cdr3_nt: TGTGCCAGCAGCCAAGACCGGAGGGCGGACTCCGAGCAGTACTTC; j_call: TRBJ2-7; d_call: .; clone_size: many; v_call: TRBV4-2
cdr3_aa: CASSKRRTGPHEQYF; cdr3_nt: TGTGCCAGCAGCAAAAGGAGGACAGGACCGCACGAGCAGTACTTC; j_call: TRBJ2-7; d_call: TRBD1; clone_size: .; v_call: TRBV7-8
cdr3_aa: CASSLGRQRETGELFF; cdr3_nt: TGTGCCAGCAGCTTAGGGCGGCAGAGGGAGACCGGGGAGCTGTTTTTT; j_call: TRBJ2-2; d_call: .; clone_size: many; v_call: TRBV13
cdr3_aa: CASSQKGINEQYF; cdr3_nt: TGTGCCAGCAGTCAAAAAGGGATTAACGAGCAGTACTTC; j_call: TRBJ2-7; d_call: .; clone_size: few; v_call: TRBV2
cdr3_aa: CASSLAGGNRSGDTEAFF; cdr3_nt: TGTGCCAGCAGCTTAGCCGGAGGGAACCGATCCGGGGACACTGAAGCTTTCTTT; j_call: TRBJ1-1; d_call: .; clone_size: many; v_call: TRBV7-9
cdr3_aa: CASRLDRGNEQFF; cdr3_nt: TGTGCCAGCAGATTGGACAGGGGGAATGAGCAGTTCTTC; j_call: TRBJ2-1; d_call: TRBD1; clone_size: .; v_call: TRBV2
cdr3_aa: CSVETGWQGGYTF; cdr3_nt: TGCAGCGTTGAGACAGGGTGGCAGGGTGGCTACACCTTC; j_call: TRBJ1-2; d_call: TRBD1; clone_size: .; v_call: TRBV29-1
cdr3_aa: CASSPPGGSREKLFF; cdr3_nt: TGTGCCAGCAGCCCACCAGGGGGCAGTCGTGAAAAACTGTTTTTT; j_call: TRBJ1-4; d_call: TRBD1; clone_size: many; v_call: TRBV11-2
cdr3_aa: CASSESHRGLVYEQYF; cdr3_nt: TGTGCCAGCAGTGAATCGCACAGGGGGCTGGTCTACGAGCAGTACTTC; j_call: TRBJ2-7; d_call: TRBD1; clone_size: many; v_call: TRBV6-1
cdr3_aa: CASIFRGAWNTGELFF; cdr3_nt: TGTGCCAGCATTTTCCGGGGGGCCTGGAACACCGGGGAGCTGTTTTTT; j_call: TRBJ2-2; d_call: .; clone_size: many; v_call: TRBV6-2/TRBV6-3
cdr3_aa: CASSPGQLQETQYF; cdr3_nt: TGCGCCAGCAGCCCGGGACAGCTCCAAGAGACCCAGTACTTC; j_call: TRBJ2-5; d_call: TRBD1; clone_size: once; v_call: TRBV5-1
cdr3_aa: CASSTDRENTEAFF; cdr3_nt: TGTGCCAGCAGTACGGACAGGGAGAACACTGAAGCTTTCTTT; j_call: TRBJ1-1; d_call: TRBD1; clone_size: many; v_call: TRBV25-1
cdr3_aa: CASSLRRENTGELFF; cdr3_nt: TGTGCCAGCAGCTTAAGGCGCGAGAACACCGGGGAGCTGTTTTTT; j_call: TRBJ2-2; d_call: .; clone_size: many; v_call: TRBV7-9
cdr3_aa: CASRRSGGPAYEQYF; cdr3_nt: TGTGCCAGCAGGCGGTCGGGAGGGCCGGCCTACGAGCAGTACTTC; j_call: TRBJ2-7; d_call: TRBD2; clone_size: .; v_call: TRBV28
cdr3_aa: CAWSQQGYEQFF; cdr3_nt: TGTGCCTGGAGTCAACAGGGCTATGAGCAGTTCTTC; j_call: TRBJ2-1; d_call: .; clone_size: few; v_call: TRBV30
cdr3_aa: CASGQGGYTF; cdr3_nt: TGTGCCAGCGGGCAAGGCGGCTACACCTTC; j_call: TRBJ1-2; d_call: .; clone_size: many; v_call: TRBV13
cdr3_aa: CASSFTSVNTGELFF; cdr3_nt: TGTGCCAGCAGCTTTACTAGCGTGAACACCGGGGAGCTGTTTTTT; j_call: TRBJ2-2; d_call: TRBD2; clone_size: many; v_call: TRBV11-2
cdr3_aa: CASIPNRGLPFF; cdr3_nt: TGTGCCAGCATCCCCAACAGGGGGCTTCCGTTCTTC; j_call: TRBJ2-1; d_call: TRBD1; clone_size: many; v_call: TRBV2
cdr3_aa: CASSQVGSRGLNSPLHF; cdr3_nt: TGTGCCAGCAGCCAAGTCGGATCCCGGGGCCTTAATTCACCCCTCCACTTT; j_call: TRBJ1-6; d_call: .; clone_size: many; v_call: TRBV4-2
cdr3_aa: CAWSGDRSSYNEQFF; cdr3_nt: TGTGCCTGGAGTGGGGACCGAAGCTCCTACAATGAGCAGTTCTTC; j_call: TRBJ2-1; d_call: .; clone_size: few; v_call: TRBV30
cdr3_aa: CASSVGLAGFYEQYF; cdr3_nt: TGTGCCAGCAGTGTGGGACTAGCGGGATTTTACGAGCAGTACTTC; j_call: TRBJ2-7; d_call: TRBD2; clone_size: many; v_call: TRBV6-2/TRBV6-3
cdr3_aa: CASRSGIDTGNTIYF; cdr3_nt: TGTGCCAGCAGATCAGGGATCGATACTGGAAACACCATATATTTT; j_call: TRBJ1-3; d_call: .; clone_size: many; v_call: TRBV2